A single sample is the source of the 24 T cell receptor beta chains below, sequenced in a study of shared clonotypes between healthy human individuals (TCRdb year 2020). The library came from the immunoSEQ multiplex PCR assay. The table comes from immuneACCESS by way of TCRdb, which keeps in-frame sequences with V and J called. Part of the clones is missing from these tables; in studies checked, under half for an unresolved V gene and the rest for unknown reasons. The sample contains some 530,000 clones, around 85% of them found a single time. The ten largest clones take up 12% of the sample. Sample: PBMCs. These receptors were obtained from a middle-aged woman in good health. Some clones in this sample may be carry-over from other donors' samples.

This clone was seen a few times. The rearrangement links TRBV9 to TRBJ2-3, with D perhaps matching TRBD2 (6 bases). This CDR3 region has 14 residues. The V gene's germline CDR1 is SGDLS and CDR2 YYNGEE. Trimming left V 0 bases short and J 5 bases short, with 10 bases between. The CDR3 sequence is CASSVGRAGDTQYF. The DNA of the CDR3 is TGTGCCAGCAGCGTAGGGAGGGCCGGAGATACGCAGTATTTT.

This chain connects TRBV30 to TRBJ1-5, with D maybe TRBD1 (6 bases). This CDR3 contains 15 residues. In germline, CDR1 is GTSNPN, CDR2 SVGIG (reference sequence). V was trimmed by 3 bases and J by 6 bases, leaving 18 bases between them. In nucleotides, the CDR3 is TGTGCCTGGAGGGACAGTAGGACAGCAAGTCAGCCCCAGCATTTT. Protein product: CAWRDSRTASQPQHF.

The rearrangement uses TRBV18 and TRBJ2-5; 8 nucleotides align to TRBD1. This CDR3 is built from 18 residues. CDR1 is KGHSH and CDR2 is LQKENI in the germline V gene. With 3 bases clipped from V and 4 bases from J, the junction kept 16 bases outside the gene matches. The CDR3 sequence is CASSPVISRTGSLETQYF. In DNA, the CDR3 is TGTGCCAGCTCACCGGTCATTTCCAGGACAGGGTCCTTAGAGACCCAGTACTTC. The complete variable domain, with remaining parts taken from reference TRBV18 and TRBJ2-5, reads NAGVMQNPRHLVRRRGQEARLRCSPMKGHSHVYWYRQLPEEGLKFMVYLQKENIIDESGMPKERFSAEFPKEGPSILRIQQVVRGDSAAYFCASSPVISRTGSLETQYFGPGTRLLVL.

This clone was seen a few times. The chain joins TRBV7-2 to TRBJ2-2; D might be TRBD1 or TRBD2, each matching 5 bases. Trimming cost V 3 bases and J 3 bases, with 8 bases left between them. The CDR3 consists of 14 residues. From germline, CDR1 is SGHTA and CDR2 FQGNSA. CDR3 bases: TGTGCCAGCAGCTTGGGACCTCACACCGGGGAGCTGTTTTTT. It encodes CASSLGPHTGELFF. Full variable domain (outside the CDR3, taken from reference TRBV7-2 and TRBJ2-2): GAGVSQSPSNKVTEKGKDVELRCDPISGHTALYWYRQSLGQGLEFLIYFQGNSAPDKSGLPSDRFSAERTGGSVSTLTIQRTQQEDSAVYLCASSLGPHTGELFFGEGSRLTVL.

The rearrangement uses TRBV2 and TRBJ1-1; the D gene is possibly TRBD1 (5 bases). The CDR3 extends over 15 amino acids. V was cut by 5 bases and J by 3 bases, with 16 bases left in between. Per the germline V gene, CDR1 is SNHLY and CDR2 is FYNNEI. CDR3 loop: CASSREGRGDTEAFF. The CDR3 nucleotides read TGTGCCAGCAGTCGGGAGGGGAGGGGAGACACTGAAGCTTTCTTT.

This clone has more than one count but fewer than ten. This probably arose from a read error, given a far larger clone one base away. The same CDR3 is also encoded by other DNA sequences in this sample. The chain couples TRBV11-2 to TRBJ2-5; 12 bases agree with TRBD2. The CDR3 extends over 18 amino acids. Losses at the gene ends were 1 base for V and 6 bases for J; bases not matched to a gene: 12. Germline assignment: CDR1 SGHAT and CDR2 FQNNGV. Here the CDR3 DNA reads TGTGCCAGCAGCTTAGGCGGCCTAGCGGGGGGGCCGGGGAAGACCCAGTACTTC. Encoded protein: CASSLGGLAGGPGKTQYF.

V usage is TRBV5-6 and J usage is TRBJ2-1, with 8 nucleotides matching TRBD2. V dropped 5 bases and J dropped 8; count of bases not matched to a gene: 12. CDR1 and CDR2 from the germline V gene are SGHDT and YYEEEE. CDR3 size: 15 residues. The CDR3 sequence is CASRNRWTSLDEQFF. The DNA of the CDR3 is TGTGCCAGCAGAAACCGTTGGACTAGCTTAGATGAGCAGTTCTTC. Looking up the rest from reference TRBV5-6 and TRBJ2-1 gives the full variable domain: DAGVTQSPTHLIKTRGQQVTLRCSPKSGHDTVSWYQQALGQGPQFIFQYYEEEERQRGNFPDRFSGHQFPNYSSELNVNALLLGDSALYLCASRNRWTSLDEQFFGPGTRLTVL.

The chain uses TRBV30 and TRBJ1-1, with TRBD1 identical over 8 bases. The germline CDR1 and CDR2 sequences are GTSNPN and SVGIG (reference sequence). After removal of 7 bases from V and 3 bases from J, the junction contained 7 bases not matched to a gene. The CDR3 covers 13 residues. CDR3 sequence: CASQQDRDTEAFF. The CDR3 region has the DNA TGTGCCTCGCAACAGGACAGGGACACTGAAGCTTTCTTT.

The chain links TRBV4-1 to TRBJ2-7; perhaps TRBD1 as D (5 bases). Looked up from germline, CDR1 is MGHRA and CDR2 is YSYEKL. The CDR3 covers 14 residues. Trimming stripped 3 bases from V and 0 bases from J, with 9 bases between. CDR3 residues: CASSQGRSSYEQYF. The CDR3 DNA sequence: TGCGCCAGCAGCCAGGGGCGGAGCTCCTACGAGCAGTACTTC.

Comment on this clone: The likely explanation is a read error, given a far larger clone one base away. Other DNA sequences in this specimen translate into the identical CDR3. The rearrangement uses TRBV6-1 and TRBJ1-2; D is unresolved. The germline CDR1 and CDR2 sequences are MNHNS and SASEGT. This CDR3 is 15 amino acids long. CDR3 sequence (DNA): TGTGCTAGCAGTGAAGCATCGACCGGCGGGTATGGCTACACCTTC. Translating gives CASSEASTGGYGYTF.

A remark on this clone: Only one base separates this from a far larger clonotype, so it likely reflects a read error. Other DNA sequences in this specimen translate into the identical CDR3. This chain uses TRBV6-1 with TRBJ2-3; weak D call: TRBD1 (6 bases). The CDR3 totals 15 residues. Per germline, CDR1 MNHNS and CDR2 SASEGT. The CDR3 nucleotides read TGTGCCAGTAGTGATAATGGACAGCACACAGATACGCAGTATTTT. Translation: CASSDNGQHTDTQYF.

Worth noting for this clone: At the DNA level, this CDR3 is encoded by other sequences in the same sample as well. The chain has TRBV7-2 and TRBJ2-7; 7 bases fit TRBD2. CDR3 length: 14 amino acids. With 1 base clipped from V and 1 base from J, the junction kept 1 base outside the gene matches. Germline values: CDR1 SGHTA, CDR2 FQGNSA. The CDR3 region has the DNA TGTGCCAGCAGCTTAGGAGCGGGATCCTACGAGCAGTACTTC. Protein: CASSLGAGSYEQYF. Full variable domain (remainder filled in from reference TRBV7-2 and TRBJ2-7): GAGVSQSPSNKVTEKGKDVELRCDPISGHTALYWYRQSLGQGLEFLIYFQGNSAPDKSGLPSDRFSAERTGGSVSTLTIQRTQQEDSAVYLCASSLGAGSYEQYFGPGTRLTVT.

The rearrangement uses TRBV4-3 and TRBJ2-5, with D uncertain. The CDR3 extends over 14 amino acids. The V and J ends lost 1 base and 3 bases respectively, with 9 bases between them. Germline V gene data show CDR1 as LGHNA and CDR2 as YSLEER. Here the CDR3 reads CASSQGPAEETQYF. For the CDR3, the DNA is TGCGCCAGCAGCCAAGGGCCGGCTGAAGAGACCCAGTACTTC.

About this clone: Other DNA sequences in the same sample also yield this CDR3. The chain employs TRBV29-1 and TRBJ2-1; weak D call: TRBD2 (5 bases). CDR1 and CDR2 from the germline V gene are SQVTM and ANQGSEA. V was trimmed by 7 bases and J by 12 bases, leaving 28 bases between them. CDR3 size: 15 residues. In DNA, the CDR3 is TGCAGCGCTGGGCCTAGTGGGAGTTCTGTATTGGGGCAGTTCTTC. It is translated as CSAGPSGSSVLGQFF.

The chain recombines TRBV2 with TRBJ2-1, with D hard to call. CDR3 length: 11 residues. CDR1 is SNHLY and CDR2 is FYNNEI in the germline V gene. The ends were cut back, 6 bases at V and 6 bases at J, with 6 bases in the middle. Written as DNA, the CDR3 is TGTGCCAGCAGGAAGGCCAATGAGCAGTTCTTC. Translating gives CASRKANEQFF.

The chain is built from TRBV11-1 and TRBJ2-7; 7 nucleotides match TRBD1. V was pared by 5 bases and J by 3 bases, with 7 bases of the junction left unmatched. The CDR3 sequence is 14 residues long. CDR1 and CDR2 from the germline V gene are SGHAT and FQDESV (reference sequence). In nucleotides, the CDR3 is TGTGCCAGCAGCCCGGTTCAGGGGGTCTACGAGCAGTACTTC. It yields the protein CASSPVQGVYEQYF. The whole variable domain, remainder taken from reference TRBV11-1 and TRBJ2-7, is EAEVAQSPRYKITEKSQAVAFWCDPISGHATLYWYRQILGQGPELLVQFQDESVVDDSQLPKDRFSAERLKGVDSTLKIQPAELGDSAMYLCASSPVQGVYEQYFGPGTRLTVT.

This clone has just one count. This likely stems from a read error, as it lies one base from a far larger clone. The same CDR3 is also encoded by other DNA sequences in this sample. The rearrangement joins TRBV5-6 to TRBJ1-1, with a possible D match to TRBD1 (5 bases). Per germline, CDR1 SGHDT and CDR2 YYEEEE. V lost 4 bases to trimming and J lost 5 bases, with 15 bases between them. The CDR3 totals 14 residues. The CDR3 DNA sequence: TGTGCCAGCAGCCCTAGAGGGGCTTGGACTGAAGCTTTCTTT. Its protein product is CASSPRGAWTEAFF.

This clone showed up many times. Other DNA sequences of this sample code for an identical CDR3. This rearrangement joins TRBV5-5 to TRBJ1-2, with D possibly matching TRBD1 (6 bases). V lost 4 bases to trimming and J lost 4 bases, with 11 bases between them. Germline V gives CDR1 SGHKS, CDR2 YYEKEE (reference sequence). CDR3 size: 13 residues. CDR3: CASSPDSLYGYTF. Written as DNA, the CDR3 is TGTGCCAGCAGCCCGGACAGCCTCTATGGCTACACCTTC.

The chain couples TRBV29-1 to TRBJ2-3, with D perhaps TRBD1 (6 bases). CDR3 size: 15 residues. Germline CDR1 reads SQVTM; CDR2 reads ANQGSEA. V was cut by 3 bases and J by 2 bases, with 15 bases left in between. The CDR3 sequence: CSVEVQGIYTDTQYF. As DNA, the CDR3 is TGCAGCGTTGAGGTCCAGGGGATTTACACAGATACGCAGTATTTT.

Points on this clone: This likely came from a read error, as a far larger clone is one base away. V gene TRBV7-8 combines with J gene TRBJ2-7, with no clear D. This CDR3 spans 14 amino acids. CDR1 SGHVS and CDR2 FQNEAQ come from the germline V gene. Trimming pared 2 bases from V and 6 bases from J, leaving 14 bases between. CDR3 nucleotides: TGTGCCAGCAGCTTACGCTCGGGCCCCTGCGAGCAGTACTTC. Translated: CASSLRSGPCEQYF.

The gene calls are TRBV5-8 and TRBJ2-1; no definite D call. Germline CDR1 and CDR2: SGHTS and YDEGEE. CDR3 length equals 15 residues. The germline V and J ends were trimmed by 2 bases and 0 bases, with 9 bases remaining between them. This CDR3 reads CASSFTVSSYNEQFF. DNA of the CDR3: TGTGCCAGCAGCTTTACAGTTAGCTCCTACAATGAGCAGTTCTTC.

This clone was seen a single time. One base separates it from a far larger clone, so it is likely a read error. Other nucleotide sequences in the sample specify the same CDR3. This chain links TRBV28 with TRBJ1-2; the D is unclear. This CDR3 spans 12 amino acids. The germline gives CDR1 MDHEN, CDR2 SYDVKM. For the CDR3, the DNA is TGTGCCAGCAGTTGGTTTAACTATGGCTATACCTTC. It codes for CASSWFNYGYTF.

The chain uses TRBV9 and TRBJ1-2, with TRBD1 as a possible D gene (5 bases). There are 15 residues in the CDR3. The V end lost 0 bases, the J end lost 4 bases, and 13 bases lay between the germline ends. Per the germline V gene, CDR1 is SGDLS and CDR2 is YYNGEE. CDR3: CASSVGRRGVYGYTF. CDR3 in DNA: TGTGCCAGCAGCGTAGGAAGACGAGGGGTCTATGGCTACACCTTC. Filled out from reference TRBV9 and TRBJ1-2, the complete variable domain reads DSGVTQTPKHLITATGQRVTLRCSPRSGDLSVYWYQQSLDQGLQFLIQYYNGEERAKGNILERFSAQQFPDLHSELNLSSLELGDSALYFCASSVGRRGVYGYTFGSGTRLTVV.

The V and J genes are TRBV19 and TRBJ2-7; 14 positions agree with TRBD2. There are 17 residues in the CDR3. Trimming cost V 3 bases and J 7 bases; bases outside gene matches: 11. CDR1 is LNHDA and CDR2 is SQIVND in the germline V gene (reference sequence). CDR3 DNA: TGTGCCAGTAGTATCAGTTCGGGACTAGCGGGAGTAAGGGAGCAGTACTTC. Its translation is CASSISSGLAGVREQYF.